This T cell receptor (beta chain) was observed in a study of blood T cell repertoires in COVID-19. Study background: Material from acute and convalescent COVID-19 was sourced from the United States, Italy and Spain. The analysed material was cDNA or gDNA that came from T cells, B-cell-depleted T cells, or PBMCs.

Trimming left V 3 bases short and J 7 bases short, with 10 bases between. Germline CDR1 reads GTSNPN; CDR2 reads SVGIG (reference sequence). There are 11 residues in the CDR3. How the authors handled the data: Amplification from reference gene primers served as the basis for estimated nucleated cell counts. The protocol was immunoSEQ multiplex PCR, while the TCRdb copy is restricted to in-frame clones and leaves out a portion. Clone size and V and J calls were adopted from that table, with D and trimming inferred from the DNA. The sample includes 110,000 or so clones, about 88% of them seen just once.

The receptor was isolated from a man between 40 and 49 years old with acute or convalescent COVID-19. The rearrangement uses TRBV30 and TRBJ2-7, with D possibly TRBD2 on 6 matching bases. The sequenced sample consisted of peripheral blood. The CDR3 is CAWSGGWEQYF. In nucleotides, the CDR3 is TGTGCCTGGAGCGGAGGGTGGGAGCAGTACTTC. Filled out from reference TRBV30 and TRBJ2-7, the complete variable domain reads SQTIHQWPATLVQPVGSPLSLECTVEGTSNPNLYWYRQAAGRGLQLLFYSVGIGQISSEVPQNLSASRPQDRQFILSSKKLLLSDSGFYLCAWSGGWEQYFGPGTRLTVT.